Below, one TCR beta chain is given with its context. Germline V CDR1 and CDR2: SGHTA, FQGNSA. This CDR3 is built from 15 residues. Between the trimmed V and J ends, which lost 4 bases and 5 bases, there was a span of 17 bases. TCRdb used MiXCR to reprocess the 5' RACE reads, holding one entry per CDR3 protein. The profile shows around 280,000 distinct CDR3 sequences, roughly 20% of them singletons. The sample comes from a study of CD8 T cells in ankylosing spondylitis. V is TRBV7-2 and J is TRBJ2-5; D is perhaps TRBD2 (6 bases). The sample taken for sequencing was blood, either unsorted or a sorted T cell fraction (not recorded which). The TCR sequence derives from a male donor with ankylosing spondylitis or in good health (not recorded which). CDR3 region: CASSSDGRSHETQYF. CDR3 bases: TGTGCCAGCAGCTCCGACGGGAGAAGTCATGAGACCCAGTACTTC.